This paragraph covers one T cell receptor (beta chain) sequence. What it binds is unknown. This CDR3 has 15 amino acids. Germline V gives CDR1 GTSNPN, CDR2 SVGIG (reference sequence). The junction had 11 bases not matched to a gene; V was cut back by 3 bases and J by 8 bases. The data stem from a study of cytotoxic CD8 clonotypes in ibrutinib-treated CLL. Study-wide results and caveats: Patients showed higher baseline clonality than age-matched healthy donors, and it tracked circulating CD8+ T-cell counts. Before falling back toward baseline at progression, clonality had risen at the time of ibrutinib response.

The targeted sequencing depth was 1 in 200,000 to 1 in 1 million T cells. The protocol was immunoSEQ multiplex PCR, while the TCRdb copy is restricted to in-frame clones and leaves out a portion. Of about 74,000 clones listed, 70% to 90% are singletons. The origin of this receptor is a human donor with chronic lymphocytic leukemia. The sequencing here drew on PBMCs, taken at disease progression, from a patient treated with ibrutinib. V usage is TRBV30 and J usage is TRBJ2-1; 9 bases are a match to TRBD2. CDR3 nucleotide sequence: TGTGCCTGGAGGTATCGGCTAGCGGGATGGTATGAGCAGTTCTTC. Protein: CAWRYRLAGWYEQFF.